This is a list of T cell receptor beta chains from one sample in a study of control samples from healthy donors and cancer patients. Clones were sequenced by immunoSEQ multiplex PCR, and TCRdb holds only the in-frame ones, with some missing. The sample includes around 45,000 clones, approximately 70% seen only once; the top ten take roughly 17%. Material: formalin-fixed, paraffin-embedded tissue. The source of these receptors is a male donor with melanoma. Both conserved end residues are part of each CDR3. The order of the fields is clone size, D gene, V gene, J gene, CDR3 DNA, CDR3 protein. D genes are given only for firm matches. Clone size is not always given. Where it is, it says once, few, many or a class for expanded clones.

>.|TRBD1|TRBV5-5|TRBJ1-2
TGTGCCAGCAGCTTGACAGGGGGCGCATTGAATGGCTACACCTTC
CASSLTGGALNGYTF
>.|.|TRBV6-5|TRBJ2-5
TGTGCCAGCAGTTCCCCCAGTGTAGCGGCCCAAGAGACCCAGTACTTC
CASSSPSVAAQETQYF
>.|TRBD1|TRBV4-2|TRBJ2-3
TGTGCCAGCAGCCCCCCTCCGGGACAGGGGCTAGCAGATACGCAGTATTTT
CASSPPPGQGLADTQYF
>.|.|TRBV7-9|TRBJ2-1
TGTGCCAGCAGCTTTCGCGAGAATACCAATGAGCAGTTCTTC
CASSFRENTNEQFF
>.|.|TRBV29-1|TRBJ1-5
TGCAGCGTTGGGGGGGGCAATCAGCCCCAGCATTTT
CSVGGGNQPQHF
>.|.|TRBV7-2|TRBJ2-7
TGTGCCAGCAGCTTAGAGGGTGCGCCCTCCTACGAGCAGTACTTC
CASSLEGAPSYEQYF
>many|.|TRBV7-3|TRBJ1-5
TGTGCCAGCAGCTCAAAGGGAGTTAGCAATCAGCCCCAGCATTTT
CASSSKGVSNQPQHF
>.|.|TRBV29-1|TRBJ2-3
TGCAGCGCCCAAGGCACAGATACGCAGTATTTT
CSAQGTDTQYF
>.|TRBD1|TRBV2|TRBJ2-1
TGTGCCAGCAGTGAACTCACCCTTGGACAGGGCGGCAATGAGCAGTTCTTC
CASSELTLGQGGNEQFF
>few|.|TRBV7-3|TRBJ1-6
TGTGCCAGCAGCGGCGGACAGTATTCACCCCTCCACTTT
CASSGGQYSPLHF
>.|.|TRBV6-6|TRBJ2-7
TGTGCCAGCAGTTACACAAACTACGAGCAGTACTTC
CASSYTNYEQYF
>.|.|TRBV6-4|TRBJ1-1
TGTGCCAGCAGTCCTATTAGGGGGGGTGAAGCTTTCTTT
CASSPIRGGEAFF
>.|TRBD2|TRBV7-9|TRBJ2-1
TGTGCCAGCAGCTCAACTAGCGGGAGAAATGAGCAGTTCTTC
CASSSTSGRNEQFF
>.|.|TRBV10-3|TRBJ1-5
TGTGCCATCAGTGGGACAAATAGCAATCAGCCCCAGCATTTT
CAISGTNSNQPQHF
>.|.|TRBV28|TRBJ1-5
TGTGCCAGCAGACAGGGACTGAATCAGCCCCAGCATTTT
CASRQGLNQPQHF
>few|.|TRBV5-6|TRBJ2-5
TGTGCCAGCAGCCCACACTGGGGACTTTACCAAGAGACCCAGTACTTC
CASSPHWGLYQETQYF
>.|.|TRBV10-1|TRBJ2-1
TGCGCCAGCAGTGAGGGGCAGGGGTCCTACAATGAGCAGTTCTTC
CASSEGQGSYNEQFF
>.|.|TRBV11-2|TRBJ2-5
TGTGCCAGCAGCCAAAGACTAGGCACCCAAGAGACCCAGTACTTC
CASSQRLGTQETQYF
>.|TRBD1|TRBV28|TRBJ1-2
TGTGCCAGCAGCTGGGGACAGGGGGTAGGCTACACCTTC
CASSWGQGVGYTF
>few|TRBD2|TRBV28|TRBJ2-7
TGTGCCAGCTGGACTAGCGGGACACTATCAACCACCTACGAGCAGTACTTC
CASWTSGTLSTTYEQYF
>.|.|TRBV29-1|TRBJ2-3
TGCAGCGTGCCGGTTCCCAGACAGGGCACAGATACGCAGTATTTT
CSVPVPRQGTDTQYF
>few|TRBD1|TRBV19|TRBJ2-7
TGTGCCAGTAGTGCCGGCGGACAGGGGGAATACGAGCAGTACTTC
CASSAGGQGEYEQYF
>.|.|TRBV14|TRBJ2-1
TGTGCCAGCAGCCAAATCTCGGTAGAAAGCGGAAACTCCTACAATGAGCAGTTCTTC
CASSQISVESGNSYNEQFF
>.|.|TRBV27|TRBJ2-1
TGTGCCAGCAGTTTATCCCATAGGAATGAGCAGTTCTTC
CASSLSHRNEQFF
>.|TRBD2|TRBV11-2|TRBJ2-3
TGTGCCAGCACCACCCGGGGCGGGAGGATCAATACGCAGTATTTT
CASTTRGGRINTQYF
>.|.|TRBV9|TRBJ2-3
TGTGCCAGCAGCGTCTGGGACCGCACAGATACGCAGTATTTT
CASSVWDRTDTQYF
>.|.|TRBV6-2/TRBV6-3|TRBJ2-2
TGTGCCAGCAGTTTACTAGCCCTTACGGCCGGGGAGCTGTTTTTT
CASSLLALTAGELFF
>.|TRBD1|TRBV9|TRBJ2-7
TGTGCCAGCAGCCCGGGACAGGGGGCGGGGGAGCAGTACTTC
CASSPGQGAGEQYF
>.|.|TRBV29-1|TRBJ1-2
TGCAGCGTTTTGACACTTTATGGCTACACCTTC
CSVLTLYGYTF
>.|.|TRBV6-2/TRBV6-3|TRBJ2-1
TGTGCCAGCAGCCTCCCGGGACTGAGCTACAATGAGCAGTTCTTC
CASSLPGLSYNEQFF
>.|TRBD1|TRBV27|TRBJ1-4
TGTGCCAGCAGTTTAAAGACAGGGAGGGGAGAAAAACTGTTTTTT
CASSLKTGRGEKLFF
>few|.|TRBV27|TRBJ2-7
TGTGCCAGCAGCCTCGTCGAACCCCGGCTAGTTACCGACGAGCAGTACTTC
CASSLVEPRLVTDEQYF
>.|.|TRBV4-2|TRBJ1-3
TGTGCCAGCAGCCCCCTCTTGGGGGAAGGAAACACCATATATTTT
CASSPLLGEGNTIYF
>.|.|TRBV7-3|TRBJ2-1
TGTGCCAGCAGCATTGGTCTAGGCGTAAACAATGAGCAGTTCTTC
CASSIGLGVNNEQFF
>.|.|TRBV6-5|TRBJ1-2
TGTGCCAGCACCCATGGGGATGGGGGCTACACCTTC
CASTHGDGGYTF
>once|TRBD1|TRBV10-3|TRBJ1-2
TGTGCCATCAGTTCACAGGGGTACTATGGCTACACCTTC
CAISSQGYYGYTF
>many|TRBD2|TRBV10-3|TRBJ2-6
TGTGCCATCAGTGACTATAGCGGGGGCTCTGGGGCCAACGTCCTGACTTTC
CAISDYSGGSGANVLTF
>once|TRBD1|TRBV29-1|TRBJ2-3
TGCAGCGGGTACAGGGGGGGCACAGATACGCAGTATTTT
CSGYRGGTDTQYF
>.|.|TRBV7-9|TRBJ2-3
TGTGCCAGCAGCGCGGCGTGGGGGCAAGATACGCAGTATTTT
CASSAAWGQDTQYF
>.|TRBD1|TRBV27|TRBJ2-7
TGTGCCAGCACCCGAGGGACAGGGGGGGGCTCCTACGAGCAGTACTTC
CASTRGTGGGSYEQYF
>.|.|TRBV6-1|TRBJ2-1
TGTGCCAGCAGTGAAGCGGCTGATAGCGGAGAAGACAATGAGCAGTTCTTC
CASSEAADSGEDNEQFF
>.|TRBD1|TRBV6-5|TRBJ2-3
TGTGCCACCACCCGGGACAGGGGCACAGATACGCAGTATTTT
CATTRDRGTDTQYF
>.|.|TRBV5-1|TRBJ1-4
TGCGCCAGCAGCCTCCGTTCCTATGGACTAAATGAAAAACTGTTTTTT
CASSLRSYGLNEKLFF
>.|.|TRBV4-2|TRBJ2-5
TGTGCCAGCAGCCAAGAGGACGGGAGTAAAGAGACCCAGTACTTC
CASSQEDGSKETQYF
>medium-sized|TRBD2|TRBV10-1|TRBJ2-5
TGCGCCAGCAGTGCCCGGACGGGAGGCGGGGAGACCCAGTACTTC
CASSARTGGGETQYF
>.|.|TRBV10-3|TRBJ1-1
TGTGCCATCAGCGAAGGGGGGACTCAAAACACTGAAGCTTTCTTT
CAISEGGTQNTEAFF
>few|.|TRBV12-3/TRBV12-4|TRBJ1-2
TGTGCCAGCAGTTTAGGGCCGGCCAGTGGCTACACCTTC
CASSLGPASGYTF
>.|.|TRBV9|TRBJ1-2
TGTGCCAGCAGGTCAGGGCCTTATGGCTACACCTTC
CASRSGPYGYTF
>few|.|TRBV7-3|TRBJ2-2
TGTGCCAGCAGCTCTCGACAAACCGGGGAGCTGTTTTTT
CASSSRQTGELFF
>.|TRBD1|TRBV6-1|TRBJ2-1
TGTGCCAGCAGTGGACCCCGGGACAGGGCCTACTCCTACAATGAGCAGTTCTTC
CASSGPRDRAYSYNEQFF
>few|.|TRBV28|TRBJ2-7
TGTGCCAGCAGTTTGGAGTACGAGCAGTACTTC
CASSLEYEQYF